Below are 22 T cell receptor beta chains sequenced from a single sample in a study of T cell repertoires in cytomegalovirus infection. TCRdb re-called the reads with MiXCR, one entry per CDR3 protein. The sample lists 200,000 to 300,000 distinct CDR3 sequences, roughly 13% occurring once. The sequenced sample consisted of PBMCs. These receptor sequences come from a human donor in good health (CMV status not recorded). Some clones in this sample may be carry-over from other donors' samples.

This clonotype was seen only a few times. The rearrangement uses TRBV20-1 and TRBJ2-3, with D maybe TRBD1 (6 bases). The CDR3 totals 15 residues. V lost 6 bases to trimming and J lost 1 base, with 17 bases between them. The V gene's germline CDR1 is DFQATT and CDR2 SNEGSKA (reference sequence). CDR3 sequence (DNA): TGCAGTGCCCCGAAAGTGACAGGCCGCACAGATACGCAGTATTTT. Residues: CSAPKVTGRTDTQYF.

This clonotype was detected many times. The chain links TRBV6-2 or TRBV6-3 to TRBJ1-5; TRBD1 aligns across 12 bases. Germline values: CDR1 MNHEY, CDR2 SVGEGT. Trimming took 4 bases from V and 6 from J; bases not matched to a gene: 13. The CDR3 totals 18 residues. The CDR3 sequence is CASSSIRGTGGGSQPQHF. CDR3 coding DNA: TGTGCCAGCAGTTCAATTCGCGGGACAGGGGGCGGGAGTCAGCCCCAGCATTTT.

This clonotype has ten or more counts. This chain uses TRBV7-2 with TRBJ2-7; 11 positions match TRBD2. The V gene end was trimmed by 4 bases and the J gene end by 4 bases; junction bases not matched to a gene: 12. The CDR3 consists of 17 residues. The germline V gene has CDR1 SGHTA and CDR2 FQGNSA. The CDR3 sequence is CASSSMGLADSGYEQYF. In DNA, the CDR3 is TGTGCCAGCAGCTCTATGGGACTAGCGGATTCCGGGTACGAGCAGTACTTC.

This clonotype appeared many times. The V and J genes are TRBV7-8 and TRBJ1-1; D remains unclear. Germline loops: CDR1 SGHVS, CDR2 FQNEAQ. V was cut by 0 bases and J by 2 bases, with 4 bases left in between. The CDR3 loop spans 13 amino acids. CDR3: CASSLARNTEAFF. Here the CDR3 DNA reads TGTGCCAGCAGCTTAGCCCGAAACACTGAAGCTTTCTTT.

Concerning this clonotype: The germline gene is not matched at one end of the junction; a read error may be the cause. The chain couples TRBV28 to TRBJ2-7, with 8 bases lining up with TRBD1. This CDR3 spans 14 amino acids. Per germline, CDR1 MDHEN and CDR2 SYDVKM. The CDR3 here is CASSPGTGLYEQYF. The CDR3 DNA reads TGCGCCAGCAGCCCCGGGACAGGTTTGTACGAGCAGTACTTC.

This chain joins TRBV20-1 and TRBJ1-2; 10 bases fit TRBD1. V lost 6 bases to trimming and J lost 0 bases; unmatched junction nucleotides: 7. CDR3 length: 15 amino acids. CDR1 is DFQATT, CDR2 SNEGSKA, per germline (reference sequence). The CDR3 here is CSAPTGGSANYGYTF. The CDR3 coding sequence is TGCAGTGCGCCGACAGGGGGCTCAGCTAACTATGGCTACACCTTC.

Points on this clonotype: The conserved final phenylalanine or tryptophan is absent from the CDR3, which likely points to a read error. The chain recombines TRBV29-1 with TRBJ2-1, with D uncertain. The CDR3 totals 13 residues. The V gene's germline CDR1 is SQVTM and CDR2 ANQGSEA. Trimming took off 5 bases at V and 1 base at J, with 9 bases between the two ends. CDR3 sequence reads: CSVLGLSYNEQFS. CDR3 DNA: TGCAGCGTTCTTGGGTTGTCCTACAATGAGCAGTTCTCC.

This clonotype showed up many times. The V and J genes are TRBV7-2 and TRBJ2-2, with D tentatively TRBD1 (5 bases). Germline V gene lookup returns CDR1 SGHTA and CDR2 FQGNSA. The CDR3 runs 16 residues. Trimming cost V 5 bases and J 3 bases, with 16 bases left between them. DNA of the CDR3: TGTGCCAGCAGCCCAGTGAAGGGGTACGACACCGGGGAGCTGTTTTTT. Translation: CASSPVKGYDTGELFF.

This clonotype was seen ten or more times. The chain recombines TRBV7-2 with TRBJ2-6; D remains ambiguous. This CDR3 spans 14 amino acids. CDR1 and CDR2 (germline): SGHTA, FQGNSA. Trimming removed 7 bases from V and 4 bases from J, with 11 bases in between. CDR3 residues: CASKGFGGANVLTF. CDR3 sequence (DNA): TGTGCCAGCAAAGGGTTTGGAGGGGCCAACGTCCTGACTTTC.

This clonotype was picked up many times. The chain recombines TRBV19 with TRBJ1-1; D gene uncertain. CDR1 and CDR2 (germline): LNHDA, SQIVND (reference sequence). V gave up 7 bases and J gave up 0 bases, with 12 bases separating them. This CDR3 has 14 residues. The CDR3 DNA sequence: TGTGCCAGTAACAATGGAGATATGAACACTGAAGCTTTCTTT. This codes for CASNNGDMNTEAFF.

This clonotype was counted only a few times. The CDR3 reads CSARFRVKWNEQYF. In nucleotides, the CDR3 is TGCAGTGCTAGATTCAGGGTAAAGTGGAACGAGCAGTACTTC. This chain uses TRBV20-1 with TRBJ2-7; D might be TRBD1 (5 bases). CDR1 DFQATT and CDR2 SNEGSKA come from the germline V gene (reference sequence). V lost 2 bases and J lost 5, with 16 bases in between. CDR3 size: 14 residues.

The chain uses TRBV5-1 and TRBJ1-2; a possible D gene is TRBD1 (5 bases). From germline, CDR1 is SGHRS and CDR2 YFSETQ. V lost 0 bases, J lost 4 bases, and 13 bases lay in between. This CDR3 comprises 15 residues. CDR3: CASSLGDPDLYGYTF. The DNA of the CDR3 is TGCGCCAGCAGCTTGGGGGACCCGGATCTCTATGGCTACACCTTC.

This clonotype was counted ten times or more. The chain carries TRBV7-2 and TRBJ2-5; 7 positions agree with TRBD2. The CDR3 covers 13 residues. CDR1 SGHTA and CDR2 FQGNSA come from the germline V gene. The V gene end was trimmed by 10 bases and the J gene end by 4 bases; junction bases not matched to a gene: 9. CDR3 in amino acids: CATSTGRRETQYF. In DNA form, the CDR3 reads TGTGCCACATCTACCGGGAGGAGAGAGACCCAGTACTTC.

There are many counts of this clonotype. The chain couples TRBV7-9 to TRBJ2-3; D gene uncertain. The CDR3 has 16 amino acids. CDR1 SEHNR and CDR2 FQNEAQ come from the germline V gene (reference sequence). Trimming pared 4 bases from V and 2 bases from J, leaving 16 bases between. The CDR3 DNA reads TGTGCCAGCAGCTACGGGCCCACGGTCGCCACAGATACGCAGTATTTT. Protein product: CASSYGPTVATDTQYF.

The chain has TRBV6-2 or TRBV6-3 and TRBJ1-5; TRBD1 might be the D (5 bases). Between the trimmed V and J ends, which lost 7 bases and 4 bases, there was a span of 20 bases. The CDR3 loop spans 16 amino acids. The germline V gene encodes CDR1 MNHEY and CDR2 SVGEGT. The CDR3 spells CASNDKDNRINQPQHF. CDR3 bases: TGTGCCAGCAACGACAAGGACAACCGTATTAATCAGCCCCAGCATTTT.

A few counts support this clonotype. The chain joins TRBV4-3 to TRBJ1-1; 11 bases match TRBD1. The germline V gene encodes CDR1 LGHNA and CDR2 YSLEER. The V and J ends lost 6 bases and 8 bases, in that order; junction bases with no gene match: 8. The CDR3 spans 14 residues. CDR3 sequence reads: CASSGDRGRLEAFF. The CDR3 region has the DNA TGCGCCAGCAGTGGGGACAGGGGGAGACTAGAAGCTTTCTTT.

This clonotype has ten or more counts. The chain joins TRBV6-5 to TRBJ2-5, with 7 bases that match TRBD1. This CDR3 contains 14 residues. Germline lookup yields CDR1 MNHEY and CDR2 SVGAGI. Trimming removed 6 bases from V and 5 bases from J; junction bases left unmatched: 9. CDR3 sequence: CASRPVLRGETQYF. The CDR3 DNA sequence: TGTGCCAGCAGGCCCGTCCTCAGGGGGGAGACCCAGTACTTC.

CDR3 in DNA: TGTGCCAGCAACCTAGCCAATGAGCAGTTCTTC. The encoded protein is CASNLANEQFF. The chain carries TRBV2 and TRBJ2-1, with TRBD2 as a possible D gene (5 bases). The CDR3 extends over 11 amino acids. The V gene lost 7 bases and the J gene lost 6 bases, with 7 bases spanning the gap. CDR1 is SNHLY and CDR2 is FYNNEI in the germline V gene.

This clonotype was picked up a small number of times. V is TRBV6-2 or TRBV6-3 and J is TRBJ2-3, with D perhaps being TRBD1 or TRBD2 (6 bases each). This CDR3 region has 16 residues. Germline CDR1 and CDR2: MNHEY and SVGEGT. Trimming removed 6 bases at V and 2 bases at J, with 18 bases between. The CDR3 sequence: CASRGGQKIDTDTQYF. CDR3 sequence (DNA): TGTGCCAGCAGGGGGGGACAAAAAATTGACACAGATACGCAGTATTTT.

This clonotype appeared a few times. This chain links TRBV28 with TRBJ1-5, with a possible D match to TRBD1 (6 bases). There are 12 residues in the CDR3. With 8 bases removed from V and 7 bases from J, the gap between germline ends came to 12 bases. Germline CDR1 is MDHEN and CDR2 is SYDVKM. CDR3 in amino acids: CASQGRRQPQHF. DNA of the CDR3: TGTGCCAGCCAGGGGAGACGACAGCCCCAGCATTTT.

This clonotype was recorded at least ten times. J is TRBJ2-2 and V is TRBV5-1; D is unresolved. Trimming took off 0 bases at V and 0 bases at J, with 6 bases between the two ends. The germline V gene encodes CDR1 SGHRS and CDR2 YFSETQ. The CDR3 is 15 amino acids. The CDR3 DNA is TGCGCCAGCAGCTTGGACGTAGCGAACACCGGGGAGCTGTTTTTT. Protein product: CASSLDVANTGELFF.

This clonotype was seen ten or more times. The chain carries TRBV6-6 and TRBJ2-1; no reliable D call. Per germline, CDR1 MNHNY and CDR2 SVGAGI (reference sequence). V was shortened by 0 bases and J by 4 bases, with 16 bases between the two germline ends. This CDR3 is 17 amino acids long. This CDR3 reads CASSYSTEYQIYNEQFF. The CDR3 DNA follows: TGTGCCAGCAGTTACTCGACTGAGTATCAAATATACAATGAGCAGTTCTTC.